This T cell receptor beta chain was sequenced in a study of shared clonotypes between healthy human individuals. The repertoire was sequenced with immunoSEQ multiplex PCR; TCRdb's copy has only in-frame clones and lacks some. The sample consists of some 2,100,000 clones, 90% to 96% of them appearing once. Germline V CDR1 and CDR2: KGHSH, LQKENI. CDR3 length: 14 amino acids. V lost 1 base and J lost 5; bases outside the gene matches: 3. The sequence derives from a man younger than 35 in good health. Sample: naive CD4+ T cells sorted from blood. Sample subset: CD45RA+ positively selected. This rearrangement joins TRBV18 to TRBJ2-5; 8 positions match TRBD2. The CDR3 bases are TGTGCCAGCTCACCACGAGCGGGGGTGGAGACCCAGTACTTC. Its protein product is CASSPRAGVETQYF.